The 24 T cell receptor beta chains listed next were all sequenced from one sample in a study of T cell repertoires in cytomegalovirus infection. TCRdb used MiXCR to reprocess the reads, holding one entry per CDR3 protein. The sample yields fewer than 850,000 distinct CDR3 sequences, about 29% seen once. Antigens for these TCRs are unknown. The material sequenced was cultured CD8+ T cells from PBMCs, taken from culture after CMV antigen stimulation. The receptors were sampled from a human donor in good health (CMV status not recorded). Some clones in this sample may be carry-over from other donors' samples.

The V call is TRBV12-3 or TRBV12-4, the J call TRBJ1-2, with 8 bases that match TRBD1. The CDR3 is made up of 15 amino acids. Trimming took 5 bases from V and 1 from J; bases not matched to a gene: 6. The CDR3 nucleotides read TGTGCCAGCAGTCTCCGGACAGGGAGTAACTATGGCTACACCTTC. It codes for CASSLRTGSNYGYTF.

This clonotype was detected only a few times. The rearrangement uses TRBV12-3 or TRBV12-4 and TRBJ1-2; 7 bases agree with TRBD1. The CDR3 spans 13 residues. Trimming took 10 bases from V and 2 from J; bases not matched to a gene: 7. The CDR3, as DNA: TGTGCCACCTTCGACAGGGCGAACTATGGCTACACCTTC. This translates into CATFDRANYGYTF.

This clonotype has more than one count but fewer than ten. This chain connects TRBV5-1 to TRBJ2-3; no clear D gene. Germline V gene data show CDR1 as SGHRS and CDR2 as YFSETQ. This CDR3 is built from 14 residues. Between the trimmed V and J ends, which lost 2 bases and 4 bases, there was a span of 11 bases. In DNA form, the CDR3 reads TGCGCCAGCAGCTTAGGCGAATTCCCAGATACGCAGTATTTT. This codes for CASSLGEFPDTQYF. The entire variable domain, with the rest obtained from reference TRBV5-1 and TRBJ2-3, is as follows: KAGVTQTPRYLIKTRGQQVTLSCSPISGHRSVSWYQQTPGQGLQFLFEYFSETQRNKGNFPGRFSGRQFSNSRSEMNVSTLELGDSALYLCASSLGEFPDTQYFGPGTRLTVL.

There are many counts of this clonotype. J is TRBJ2-1 and V is TRBV7-8; D is undetermined. V lost 0 bases and J 8 bases, leaving 8 bases between the germline ends. The length of the CDR3 is 13 residues. Germline V gene lookup returns CDR1 SGHVS and CDR2 FQNEAQ. The CDR3, as DNA: TGTGCCAGCAGCTTAGCCGGGTTGGATGAGCAGTTCTTC. Translated: CASSLAGLDEQFF. The full variable domain, with the rest looked up from reference TRBV7-8 and TRBJ2-1, is GAGVSQSPRYKVAKRGQDVALRCDPISGHVSLFWYQQALGQGPEFLTYFQNEAQLDKSGLPSDRFFAERPEGSVSTLKIQRTQQEDSAVYLCASSLAGLDEQFFGPGTRLTVL.

This clonotype was found many times. The rearrangement links TRBV12-5 to TRBJ2-1; 7 bases fit TRBD1. The CDR3 extends over 12 amino acids. Trimming took 2 bases from V and 10 from J; bases not matched to a gene: 2. Germline CDR1 LGHNT, CDR2 FRNRAP. This chain's CDR3 is CASGLWTGEQFF. The CDR3 coding sequence is TGTGCTAGTGGTTTGTGGACAGGCGAGCAGTTCTTC.

CDR3 in DNA: TGTGCCAGCAGCTTAACAACAGATAATCAGCCCCAGCATTTT. Amino acid sequence: CASSLTTDNQPQHF. This chain uses TRBV7-9 with TRBJ1-5; D call uncertain. This CDR3 contains 14 residues. V gave up 2 bases and J gave up 4 bases, with 9 bases separating them. Germline V gene data show CDR1 as SEHNR and CDR2 as FQNEAQ (reference sequence).

This clonotype has a count of ten or more. The V gene is TRBV7-8, the J gene TRBJ2-5; TRBD1 agrees at 8 bases. Per the germline V gene, CDR1 is SGHVS and CDR2 is FQNEAQ. CDR3 size: 14 residues. The V and J ends lost 5 bases and 5 bases, in that order; junction bases with no gene match: 7. Here the CDR3 DNA reads TGTGCCAGCAGCGCCAGGGGGCCGGGGGAGACCCAGTACTTC. Translation gives CASSARGPGETQYF.

The chain has TRBV12-3 or TRBV12-4 and TRBJ1-3; D is unresolved. This CDR3 spans 14 amino acids. V shed 0 bases and J shed 7 bases, with 10 bases lying between them. CDR3 coding DNA: TGTGCCAGCAGTTTAGCGCGGTACCACAACACCATATATTTT. Its protein is CASSLARYHNTIYF.

This clonotype was counted at least ten times. The rearrangement joins TRBV24-1 to TRBJ2-2; tentatively, D is TRBD1 (6 bases). This CDR3 spans 15 amino acids. The V gene lost 4 bases and the J gene lost 1 base, with 9 bases spanning the gap. The germline CDR1 and CDR2 sequences are KGHDR and SFDVKD. CDR3: CATSEKGENTGELFF. CDR3 nucleotides: TGTGCCACCAGTGAAAAGGGGGAGAACACCGGGGAGCTGTTTTTT.

This clonotype has more than one count but fewer than ten. The chain recombines TRBV19 with TRBJ1-1; maybe TRBD1 (5 bases). The CDR3 is 11 amino acids. Trimming removed 6 bases at V and 7 bases at J, with 9 bases between. Germline V gene lookup returns CDR1 LNHDA and CDR2 SQIVND (reference sequence). The CDR3 nucleotides read TGTGCCAGTAGATGGGACGGTGAAGCTTTCTTT. Translating it yields CASRWDGEAFF.

This clonotype came up many times. V gene TRBV5-8 combines with J gene TRBJ1-1; D ambiguous. CDR3 length equals 13 residues. Germline V gives CDR1 SGHTS, CDR2 YDEGEE. With 0 bases removed from V and 4 bases from J, the gap between germline ends came to 7 bases. The CDR3 region is CASSLALGTEAFF. CDR3 in DNA: TGTGCCAGCAGCTTGGCACTTGGCACTGAAGCTTTCTTT.

The chain employs TRBV27 and TRBJ1-6; the match to TRBD1 covers 9 bases. CDR3 length: 17 residues. V was pared by 4 bases and J by 3 bases, with 7 bases of the junction left unmatched. CDR1 and CDR2 (germline): MNHEY, SMNVEV (reference sequence). The CDR3 protein is CASSSLGTGYYNSPLHF. CDR3 coding DNA: TGTGCCAGCAGTTCCCTCGGGACAGGGTACTATAATTCACCCCTCCACTTT.

For the CDR3, the DNA is TGCAGCGTTGACCCCGAAGCGGGGGGGGATACGCAGTATTTT. Translated: CSVDPEAGGDTQYF. The J gene is TRBJ2-3, the V gene TRBV29-1; 10 bases are shared with TRBD2. Germline V gene lookup returns CDR1 SQVTM and CDR2 ANQGSEA. The CDR3 is made up of 14 amino acids. V was pared by 3 bases and J by 6 bases, with 6 bases of the junction left unmatched.

This chain joins TRBV19 and TRBJ1-5, with a tentative D call TRBD1 (6 bases). This CDR3 has 16 residues. Per the germline V gene, CDR1 is LNHDA and CDR2 is SQIVND (reference sequence). V lost 5 bases and J lost 0, with 14 bases in between. The CDR3: CASSLDWGLSNQPQHF. In DNA, the CDR3 is TGTGCCAGTAGTCTCGATTGGGGGCTTAGCAATCAGCCCCAGCATTTT.

The chain uses TRBV28 and TRBJ1-5; TRBD1 matches at 9 bases. J gave up 1 base and V 5 bases, and 3 bases lay outside the gene matches. Germline V gives CDR1 MDHEN, CDR2 SYDVKM. This CDR3 has 15 residues. The CDR3 sequence is CASSGDRVSNQPQHF. The DNA of the CDR3 is TGTGCCAGCAGTGGGGACAGGGTCAGCAATCAGCCCCAGCATTTT.

CDR3 sequence (DNA): TGTGCCAGCAGTTCCTGGGAGGAGACCTACGAGCAGTACGTC. Protein sequence: CASSSWEETYEQYV. This chain uses TRBV5-4 with TRBJ2-7; tentative D call: TRBD2 (6 bases). The germline gives CDR1 SGHNT, CDR2 YYREEE (reference sequence). Trimming pared 5 bases from V and 2 bases from J, leaving 14 bases between. This CDR3 spans 14 amino acids.

The CDR3 protein is CASSARLAGEDYEQYF. In DNA form, the CDR3 reads TGTGCCAGCAGTGCCCGACTAGCGGGGGAGGACTACGAGCAGTACTTC. This chain connects TRBV6-5 to TRBJ2-7, with 12 bases fitting TRBD2. This CDR3 comprises 16 residues. Per germline, CDR1 MNHEY and CDR2 SVGAGI. V lost 5 bases to trimming and J lost 3 bases; unmatched junction nucleotides: 8.

The rearrangement joins TRBV7-4 to TRBJ2-5, with D tentatively TRBD1 or TRBD2 (6 bases each). Germline V CDR1 and CDR2: SGHVT, SQSDAQ. V lost 5 bases, J lost 5 bases, and 12 bases lay in between. The CDR3 has 13 residues. The CDR3 DNA reads as TGTGCCAGCAGCCCGGAGGGACATGAGACCCAGTACTTC. This codes for CASSPEGHETQYF.

This clonotype was picked up many times. CDR3 protein: CASSVMNTEAFF. Here the CDR3 DNA reads TGTGCCAGTAGCGTCATGAACACTGAAGCTTTCTTT. V is TRBV19 and J is TRBJ1-1; D remains ambiguous. Looked up from germline, CDR1 is LNHDA and CDR2 is SQIVND (reference sequence). The germline V and J ends were trimmed by 6 bases and 0 bases, with 5 bases remaining between them. The CDR3 consists of 12 residues.

The CDR3 is CASSPGLAGGNTGELFF. CDR3 nucleotides: TGTGCCAGCAGTCCCGGACTAGCGGGGGGTAACACCGGGGAGCTGTTTTTT. The chain recombines TRBV6-5 with TRBJ2-2; 14 nucleotides match TRBD2. The V and J ends lost 5 bases and 2 bases, in that order; junction bases with no gene match: 4. Germline-derived CDR1 and CDR2 are MNHEY and SVGAGI. The CDR3 is 17 residues long.

This clonotype was counted many times. The chain has TRBV7-9 and TRBJ2-3, with a possible D match to TRBD2 (5 bases). The CDR3 sequence is 14 residues long. The germline V gene has CDR1 SEHNR and CDR2 FQNEAQ (reference sequence). V gave up 0 bases and J gave up 4 bases, with 8 bases separating them. The DNA for the CDR3 is TGTGCCAGCAGCTTAGCGCGAGGGTCAGATACGCAGTATTTT. Its protein product is CASSLARGSDTQYF.

This clonotype turned up a few times. The chain carries TRBV7-9 and TRBJ1-2; D unclear. Germline V gene lookup returns CDR1 SEHNR and CDR2 FQNEAQ (reference sequence). The CDR3 consists of 15 residues. Trimming removed 4 bases from V and 4 bases from J, with 16 bases in between. CDR3 nucleotides: TGTGCCAGCAGCTCCCCCGGGGAAAGGGCCTATGGCTACACCTTC. It codes for CASSSPGERAYGYTF.

This clonotype was recorded a few times. V is TRBV6-6 and J is TRBJ1-1; a weak D match, TRBD1 (6 bases). Germline lookup yields CDR1 MNHNY and CDR2 SVGAGI (reference sequence). The CDR3 runs to 12 residues. CDR3 loop: CAATGLGTEAFF. The CDR3 DNA is TGTGCTGCGACAGGTTTAGGAACTGAAGCTTTCTTT.

This clonotype was counted a few times. The chain is built from TRBV27 and TRBJ1-2, with 8 positions matching TRBD1. V lost 6 bases to trimming and J lost 4 bases; unmatched junction nucleotides: 7. CDR1 is MNHEY and CDR2 is SMNVEV in the germline V gene (reference sequence). This CDR3 is built from 14 residues. The CDR3 region is CASRLTGASYGYTF. The DNA of the CDR3 is TGTGCCAGCAGATTGACAGGGGCTAGCTATGGCTACACCTTC.